This T cell receptor (beta chain) was captured in a study of STAT5B mutations in CD4+ large granular lymphocyte leukemia. This table comes from immunoSEQ multiplex PCR, and its TCRdb copy is limited to in-frame clones, with some not included. The sample includes 25,000 to 30,000 clones, 81% of them seen just once. With regard to this clone: What it recognizes is unknown.

Study outcomes and limitations: Around 25% of private leukemic clonotypes occurred rarely in other patients' non-leukemic repertoires. Higher CD4+ than CD8+ T-LGLL clonality might reflect small sample size.

There are 13 residues in the CDR3. The V end lost 2 bases, the J end lost 2 bases, and 5 bases lay between the germline ends. Germline-derived CDR1 and CDR2 are SGHDT and YYEEEE. The sample was CD4+ T cells from blood buffy coats. The receptor was isolated from a human donor in good health. The rearrangement joins TRBV5-6 to TRBJ2-1; D unclear. CDR3: CASSFWTYNEQFF. As DNA, the CDR3 is TGTGCCAGCAGCTTTTGGACCTACAATGAGCAGTTCTTC.